These 13 T cell receptor beta chains were all obtained from the same sample, sequenced in a study. TCRdb used MiXCR to reprocess the 5' RACE reads, holding one entry per CDR3 protein. The sample consists of some 6,300 distinct CDR3 sequences, 50% of them appearing once. The material sequenced was naive CD4+ T cells sorted from a lymph node. Subset of the sample: naive CD4+ T cells, CD4+CD45RA+CD25-. All receptors come from a female donor with breast cancer.

The chain couples TRBV5-4 to TRBJ1-2; TRBD1 agrees at 9 bases. The germline CDR1 and CDR2 sequences are SGHNT and YYREEE (reference sequence). After removal of 4 bases from V and 1 base from J, the junction contained 2 bases not matched to a gene. The CDR3 spans 14 residues. For the CDR3, the DNA is TGTGCCAGCAGCCGGGGACAGGGTAACTATGGCTACACCTTC. Translated, it gives CASSRGQGNYGYTF.

Of note for this clonotype: Just one base apart from a much larger clone, this may be a read error. The rearrangement uses TRBV29-1 and TRBJ2-5, with D possibly TRBD1 on 5 matching bases. V was trimmed by 8 bases and J by 6 bases, leaving 7 bases between them. Germline CDR1 reads SQVTM; CDR2 reads ANQGSEA. CDR3 size: 9 residues. CDR3 sequence reads: CSTGKTQYF. The DNA for the CDR3 is TGCAGCACAGGAAAGACCCAGTACTTC.

V and J are TRBV28 and TRBJ2-5; tentative D call: TRBD2 (5 bases). Germline V gene data show CDR1 as MDHEN and CDR2 as SYDVKM. V gave up 6 bases and J gave up 4 bases, with 6 bases separating them. The CDR3 spans 11 residues. The CDR3 spells CASREVETQYF. CDR3 bases: TGTGCCAGCAGGGAGGTAGAGACCCAGTACTTC.

The chain recombines TRBV4-2 with TRBJ2-3; D uncertain. The V end was cut by 3 bases, the J end by 1 base, with 8 bases between. The germline gives CDR1 LGHNA, CDR2 YNFKEQ. The CDR3 covers 14 residues. CDR3 in amino acids: CASSQGPGTDTQYF. The CDR3 DNA follows: TGTGCCAGCAGCCAGGGTCCTGGCACAGATACGCAGTATTTT.

V gene TRBV5-5 combines with J gene TRBJ2-5; D may correspond to TRBD1 or TRBD2 (5 bases each). CDR1 is SGHKS and CDR2 is YYEKEE in the germline V gene (reference sequence). The CDR3 totals 15 residues. V was pared by 3 bases and J by 3 bases, with 15 bases between. CDR3 sequence (DNA): TGTGCCAGCAGCTGGACCGGGACGGCAAAAGAGACCCAGTACTTC. Amino acids: CASSWTGTAKETQYF. Supplemented by reference TRBV5-5 and TRBJ2-5, the full variable domain reads DAGVTQSPTHLIKTRGQQVTLRCSPISGHKSVSWYQQVLGQGPQFIFQYYEKEERGRGNFPDRFSARQFPNYSSELNVNALLLGDSALYLCASSWTGTAKETQYFGPGTRLLVL.

The V call is TRBV20-1, the J call TRBJ1-5; 7 bases match TRBD1. CDR3 length equals 14 residues. Germline loops: CDR1 DFQATT, CDR2 SNEGSKA (reference sequence). J lost 5 bases, V lost 1 base, and 5 bases had no gene match. CDR3 protein: CSARVVDRDQPQHF. The CDR3 DNA reads as TGCAGTGCTAGAGTGGTCGACAGGGATCAGCCCCAGCATTTT.

This clonotype came up a few times. The chain couples TRBV7-3 to TRBJ2-5, with D possibly matching TRBD2 (6 bases). The germline gives CDR1 SGHTA, CDR2 FQGTGA. The V end lost 5 bases, the J end lost 4 bases, and 14 bases lay between the germline ends. CDR3 length: 14 residues. The CDR3 DNA is TGTGCCAGCAGCGCCCAGGGAGGAGGAGAGACCCAGTACTTC. This translates into CASSAQGGGETQYF. The whole variable domain, remainder taken from reference TRBV7-3 and TRBJ2-5, is GAGVSQTPSNKVTEKGKYVELRCDPISGHTALYWYRQSLGQGPEFLIYFQGTGAADDSGLPNDRFFAVRPEGSVSTLKIQRTERGDSAVYLCASSAQGGGETQYFGPGTRLLVL.

This chain connects TRBV6-5 to TRBJ1-6; D gene uncertain. The V gene's germline CDR1 is MNHEY and CDR2 SVGAGI. The V end was cut by 2 bases, the J end by 13 bases, with 12 bases between. There are 13 residues in the CDR3. In DNA, the CDR3 is TGTGCCAGCAGTTACGGCGGGAACACCCCCCTCCACTTT. Protein: CASSYGGNTPLHF.

The chain links TRBV20-1 to TRBJ2-5; 9 bases match TRBD1. V lost 6 bases to trimming and J lost 5 bases; unmatched junction nucleotides: 4. The V gene's germline CDR1 is DFQATT and CDR2 SNEGSKA (reference sequence). CDR3 size: 12 residues. The CDR3 loop is CSAHRGRETQYF. The CDR3 DNA reads as TGCAGTGCGCACAGGGGGCGGGAGACCCAGTACTTC.

In its sample, this clonotype was seen a few times. The rearrangement joins TRBV29-1 to TRBJ2-5; TRBD2 agrees at 7 bases. Germline V gene sequence: CDR1 SQVTM, CDR2 ANQGSEA. Losses at the gene ends were 0 bases for V and 4 bases for J; bases not matched to a gene: 2. This CDR3 is 13 amino acids long. This CDR3 is CSVEDSGGETQYF. Written as DNA, the CDR3 is TGCAGCGTTGAAGATTCGGGGGGAGAGACCCAGTACTTC.

This clonotype was recorded a few times. This chain links TRBV5-4 with TRBJ2-6; D not certain. Trimming removed 3 bases from V and 4 bases from J, with 17 bases in between. CDR3 length equals 17 residues. From germline, CDR1 is SGHNT and CDR2 YYREEE (reference sequence). The CDR3 nucleotides read TGTGCCAGCAGCTCCGCACTTTCGTCCATCGGGGCCAACGTCCTGACTTTC. This encodes CASSSALSSIGANVLTF.

The rearrangement uses TRBV20-1 and TRBJ2-7; D uncertain. Germline V gene data show CDR1 as DFQATT and CDR2 as SNEGSKA (reference sequence). The CDR3 is 12 residues long. V was shortened by 4 bases and J by 6 bases, with 13 bases between the two germline ends. CDR3 DNA sequence: TGCAGTGCTACTAGACCCCCCCGCGAGCAGTACTTC. This encodes CSATRPPREQYF.

The J gene is TRBJ1-2, the V gene TRBV5-6; TRBD1 matches at 8 bases. The CDR3 has 17 amino acids. Germline CDR1 is SGHDT and CDR2 is YYEEEE. J gave up 0 bases and V 3 bases, and 10 bases lay outside the gene matches. The CDR3 DNA follows: TGTGCCAGCAGCTCACCCGGACAGGGCGGGCCTAACTATGGCTACACCTTC. Translation gives CASSSPGQGGPNYGYTF. The whole variable domain, remainder taken from reference TRBV5-6 and TRBJ1-2, is DAGVTQSPTHLIKTRGQQVTLRCSPKSGHDTVSWYQQALGQGPQFIFQYYEEEERQRGNFPDRFSGHQFPNYSSELNVNALLLGDSALYLCASSSPGQGGPNYGYTFGSGTRLTVV.